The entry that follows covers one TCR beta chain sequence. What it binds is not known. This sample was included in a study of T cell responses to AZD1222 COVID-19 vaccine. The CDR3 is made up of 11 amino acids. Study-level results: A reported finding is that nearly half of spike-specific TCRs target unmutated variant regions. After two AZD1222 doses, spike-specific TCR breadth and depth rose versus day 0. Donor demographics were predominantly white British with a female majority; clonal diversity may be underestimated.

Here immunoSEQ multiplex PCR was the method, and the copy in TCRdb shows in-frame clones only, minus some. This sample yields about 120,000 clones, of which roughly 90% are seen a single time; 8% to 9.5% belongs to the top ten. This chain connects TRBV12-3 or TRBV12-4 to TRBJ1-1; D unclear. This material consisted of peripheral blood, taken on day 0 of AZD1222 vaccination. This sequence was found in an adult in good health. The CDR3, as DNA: TGTGCTTGCGGGGAGGACACTGAAGCTTTCTTT. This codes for CACGEDTEAFF.